This paragraph covers one T cell receptor (beta chain) sequence. Its antigen is not identified. The V and J ends lost 5 bases and 4 bases, in that order; junction bases with no gene match: 3. The CDR3 has 14 amino acids. TCRdb re-called the RT-PCR reads with MiXCR, one entry per CDR3 protein. Of fewer than 700,000 distinct CDR3 sequences in the sample, over 10% were seen once. This specimen comes from a study of response to subunit inactivated influenza vaccine. Study-level findings and limits: Few new T cells, the authors suggested, are recruited by each seasonal influenza vaccination.

The starting material was PBMCs from blood, obtained more than 35 days after vaccination. This chain joins TRBV12-3 or TRBV12-4 and TRBJ1-4; TRBD1 matches at 8 bases. The source of this sequence is a man aged 45 to 65 who received an inactivated influenza vaccine. The CDR3: CASSLTGGNEKLFF. Written as DNA, the CDR3 is TGTGCCAGCAGTCTCACAGGGGGTAATGAAAAACTGTTTTTT.